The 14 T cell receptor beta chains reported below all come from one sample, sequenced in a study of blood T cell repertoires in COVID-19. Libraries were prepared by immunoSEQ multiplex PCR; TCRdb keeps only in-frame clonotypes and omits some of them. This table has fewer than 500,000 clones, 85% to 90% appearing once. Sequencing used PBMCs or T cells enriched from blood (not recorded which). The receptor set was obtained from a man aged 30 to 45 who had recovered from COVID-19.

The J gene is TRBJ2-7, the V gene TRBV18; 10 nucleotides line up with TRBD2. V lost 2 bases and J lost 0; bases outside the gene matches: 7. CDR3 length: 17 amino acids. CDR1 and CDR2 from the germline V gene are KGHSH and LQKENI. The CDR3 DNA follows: TGTGCCAGCTCACCAAGGCTAGCGGGGGCCCTCTCCTACGAGCAGTACTTC. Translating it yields CASSPRLAGALSYEQYF.

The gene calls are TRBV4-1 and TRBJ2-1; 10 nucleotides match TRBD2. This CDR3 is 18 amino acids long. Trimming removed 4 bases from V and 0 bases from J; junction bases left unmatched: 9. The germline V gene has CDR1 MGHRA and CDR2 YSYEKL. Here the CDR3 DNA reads TGCGCCAGCAGCCGCACCCTTGGACTAGCGGACTCCTACAATGAGCAGTTCTTC. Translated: CASSRTLGLADSYNEQFF.

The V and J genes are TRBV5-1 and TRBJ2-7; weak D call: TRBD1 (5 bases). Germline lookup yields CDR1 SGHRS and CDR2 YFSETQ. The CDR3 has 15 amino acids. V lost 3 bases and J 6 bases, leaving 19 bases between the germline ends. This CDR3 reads CASSSSSTGYSEQYF. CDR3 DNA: TGCGCCAGCAGCTCGAGTAGCACAGGTTACTCCGAGCAGTACTTC.

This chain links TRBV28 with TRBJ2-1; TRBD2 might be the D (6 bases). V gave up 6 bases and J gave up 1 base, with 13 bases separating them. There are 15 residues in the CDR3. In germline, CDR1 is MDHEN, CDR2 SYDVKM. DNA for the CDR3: TGTGCCAGCAGCCGAGCGGGCCTTTCCTACAATGAGCAGTTCTTC. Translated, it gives CASSRAGLSYNEQFF.

CDR3 coding DNA: TGTGCCAGCAGCTCCGCCGGGACAGAAGAGACCCAGTACTTC. Residues: CASSSAGTEETQYF. The J gene is TRBJ2-5, the V gene TRBV13; TRBD1 matches at 7 bases. Germline assignment: CDR1 PRHDT and CDR2 FYEKMQ (reference sequence). J gave up 3 bases and V 4 bases, and 5 bases lay outside the gene matches. This CDR3 comprises 14 residues. The full variable domain, with the rest looked up from reference TRBV13 and TRBJ2-5, is AAGVIQSPRHLIKEKRETATLKCYPIPRHDTVYWYQQGPGQDPQFLISFYEKMQSDKGSIPDRFSAQQFSDYHSELNMSSLELGDSALYFCASSSAGTEETQYFGPGTRLLVL.

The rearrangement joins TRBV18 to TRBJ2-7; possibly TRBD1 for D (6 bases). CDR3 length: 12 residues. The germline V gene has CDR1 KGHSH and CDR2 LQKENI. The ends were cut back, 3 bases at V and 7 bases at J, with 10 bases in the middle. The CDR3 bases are TGTGCCAGCTCACCCATAACAGGGGAGCAGTACTTC. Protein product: CASSPITGEQYF.

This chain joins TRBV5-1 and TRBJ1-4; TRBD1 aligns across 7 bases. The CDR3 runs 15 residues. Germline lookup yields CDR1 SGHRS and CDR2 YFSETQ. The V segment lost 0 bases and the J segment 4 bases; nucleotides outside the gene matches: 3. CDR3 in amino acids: CASSLVDRSNEKLFF. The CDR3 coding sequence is TGCGCCAGCAGCTTGGTGGACAGGAGTAATGAAAAACTGTTTTTT.

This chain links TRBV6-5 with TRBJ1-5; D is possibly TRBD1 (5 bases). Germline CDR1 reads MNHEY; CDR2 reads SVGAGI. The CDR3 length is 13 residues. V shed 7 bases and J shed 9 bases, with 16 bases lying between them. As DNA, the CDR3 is TGTGCCAGCAATCTCCTGGGGGAGGGGCCCCAGCATTTT. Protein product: CASNLLGEGPQHF.

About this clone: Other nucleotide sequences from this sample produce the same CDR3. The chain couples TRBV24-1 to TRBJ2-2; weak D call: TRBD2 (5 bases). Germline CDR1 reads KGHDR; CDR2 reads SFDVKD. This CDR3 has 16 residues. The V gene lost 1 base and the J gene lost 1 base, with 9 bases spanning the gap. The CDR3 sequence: CATSDFGRGNTGELFF. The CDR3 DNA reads TGTGCCACCAGTGATTTTGGGAGAGGGAACACCGGGGAGCTGTTTTTT.

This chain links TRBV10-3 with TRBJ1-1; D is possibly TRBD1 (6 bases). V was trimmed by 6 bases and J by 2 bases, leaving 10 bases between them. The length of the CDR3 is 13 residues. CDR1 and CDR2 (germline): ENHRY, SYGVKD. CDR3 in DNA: TGTGCCATCAGCCGACAGGCAAACACTGAAGCTTTCTTT. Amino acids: CAISRQANTEAFF.

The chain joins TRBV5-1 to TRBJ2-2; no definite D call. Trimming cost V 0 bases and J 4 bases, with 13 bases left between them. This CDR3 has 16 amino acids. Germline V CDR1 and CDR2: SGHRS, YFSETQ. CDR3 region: CASSLELLRSTGELFF. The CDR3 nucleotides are TGCGCCAGCAGCTTGGAACTATTGAGGAGCACCGGGGAGCTGTTTTTT. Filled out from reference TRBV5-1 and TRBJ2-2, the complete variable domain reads KAGVTQTPRYLIKTRGQQVTLSCSPISGHRSVSWYQQTPGQGLQFLFEYFSETQRNKGNFPGRFSGRQFSNSRSEMNVSTLELGDSALYLCASSLELLRSTGELFFGEGSRLTVL.

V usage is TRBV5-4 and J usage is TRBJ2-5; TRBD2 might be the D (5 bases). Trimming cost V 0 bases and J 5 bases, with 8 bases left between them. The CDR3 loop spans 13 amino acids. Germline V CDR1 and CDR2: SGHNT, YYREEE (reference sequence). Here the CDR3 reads CASSLAEGETQYF. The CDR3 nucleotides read TGTGCCAGCAGCTTGGCCGAGGGTGAGACCCAGTACTTC.

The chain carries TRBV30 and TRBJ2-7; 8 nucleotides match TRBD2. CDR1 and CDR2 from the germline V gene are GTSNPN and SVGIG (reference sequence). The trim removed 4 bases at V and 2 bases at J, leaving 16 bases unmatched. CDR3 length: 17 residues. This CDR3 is CAWTGPQLAVRTYEQYF. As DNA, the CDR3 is TGTGCCTGGACCGGTCCCCAACTAGCGGTAAGAACCTACGAGCAGTACTTC.

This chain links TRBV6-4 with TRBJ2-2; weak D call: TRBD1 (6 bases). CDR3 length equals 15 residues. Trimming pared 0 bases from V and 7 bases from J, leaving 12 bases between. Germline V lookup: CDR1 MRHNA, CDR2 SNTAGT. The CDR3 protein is CASSDSSEGGGELFF. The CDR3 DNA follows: TGTGCCAGCAGTGACTCGAGCGAAGGGGGCGGGGAGCTGTTTTTT.